This T cell receptor beta chain originates from a study of cytomegalovirus exposure and HLA in healthy donors. Whole-study context: The roughly 670 first-cohort repertoires and the roughly 130 validation repertoires shared the same platform, a later analysis reported.

Study-wide results and caveats: Most TCR sequences were rare, but some public TCRs occurred in many donors.

At least ten counts were recorded for this clone. The target antigen is unknown. Donors came from a validation cohort of some 110 subjects, distinct from the first 666-subject cohort. TCRdb's table, derived via immunoSEQ multiplex PCR, lists solely in-frame clones and lacks some. The repertoire has around 300,000 clones, 65% to 90% of them found once; the top ten carry roughly 1%. Germline V gene data show CDR1 as MNHEY and CDR2 as SMNVEV (reference sequence). Trimming at V came to 3 bases and at J to 9 bases, leaving 9 bases not matched to a gene. This CDR3 region has 14 residues. Sequencing used PBMCs. The chain is built from TRBV27 and TRBJ2-7; 9 positions agree with TRBD1. The sequence was collected from a woman aged 18-30 years in good health and CMV-seronegative. The CDR3 loop is CASSFSGTGTAQYF. The CDR3 DNA follows: TGTGCCAGCAGTTTCTCCGGGACAGGGACAGCGCAGTACTTC.